The subject of this entry is one TCR beta chain. The data are from a study of technical replicates of blood from several donors. Sequencing was performed with immunoSEQ multiplex PCR; in TCRdb, only in-frame clones are kept and a portion is missing. This sample has more than 95,000 clones; around 96% occur once, and the top ten carry more than 0.2%. Sequenced: T cells isolated from PBMCs. This clonotype was sampled from a human donor in good health.

CDR3 coding DNA: TGTGCCAGCAGCCCGGGAGAAGGGGGGGACCTCCGGGGGACCCAGTACTTC. It specifies CASSPGEGGDLRGTQYF. This chain connects TRBV11-3 to TRBJ2-5; tentative D call: TRBD2 (7 bases). V was cut by 5 bases and J by 7 bases, with 26 bases left in between. The CDR3 is 17 residues long. Germline V CDR1 and CDR2: SGHNT, YENEEA.